Listed here are 8 T cell receptor beta chains from one sample, sequenced in a study of T-cell memory formation after mild COVID-19 (dated by TCRdb to about 2021). Libraries came from 5' RACE. TCRdb shows the sequencer as Illumina NovaSeq 6000. TCRdb reprocessed the public reads (quality trimming at Q25 with fastp, clone calling with MiXCR) and kept in-frame beta chains. Rows merge per CDR3 protein into single entries with the most common DNA and genes. In all, the sample holds about 250,000 distinct CDR3 sequences, and more than 15% of those were seen once. About 23% of the sample belongs to the ten largest clones. Sequencing was done on a sample of PBMCs or a T cell subset sorted from them (not recorded which). Every receptor here comes from a man aged 18-30 years who had mild COVID-19 (a few samples of this study predate the infection). The sample titles of this study are shuffled in the database, so cell type and time point are left out; the donor was told from shared clones.

This clonotype has a handful of counts. The chain couples TRBV2 to TRBJ2-3, with 8 bases fitting TRBD2. Trimming removed 4 bases from V and 4 bases from J; junction bases left unmatched: 4. The CDR3 is 14 residues long. Germline V gene sequence: CDR1 SNHLY, CDR2 FYNNEI. CDR3 DNA sequence: TGTGCCAGCAGTGTTCCGACTAGCGCAGATACGCAGTATTTT. Translating it yields CASSVPTSADTQYF.

The chain recombines TRBV7-2 with TRBJ2-2; a weak D match, TRBD2 (5 bases). The germline gives CDR1 SGHTA, CDR2 FQGNSA. Trimming cost V 7 bases and J 2 bases, with 14 bases left between them. This CDR3 has 15 residues. CDR3 DNA sequence: TGTGCCAGCATCTCACTAGGACCTAACACCGGGGAGCTGTTTTTT. Its protein product is CASISLGPNTGELFF.

The V gene is TRBV20-1, the J gene TRBJ1-1; the D is unclear. V was shortened by 0 bases and J by 1 base, with 15 bases between the two germline ends. Germline CDR1 is DFQATT and CDR2 is SNEGSKA (reference sequence). CDR3 length: 16 residues. The CDR3 is CSARDFQLRGNTEAFF. CDR3 in DNA: TGCAGTGCTAGAGATTTCCAACTGCGGGGGAACACTGAAGCTTTCTTT.

The chain has TRBV28 and TRBJ2-3; D gene uncertain. The germline gives CDR1 MDHEN, CDR2 SYDVKM. The V gene lost 3 bases and the J gene lost 2 bases, with 9 bases spanning the gap. The CDR3 spans 14 residues. CDR3 residues: CASSLQPNTDTQYF. CDR3 sequence (DNA): TGTGCCAGCAGTTTGCAGCCGAACACAGATACGCAGTATTTT.

The gene calls are TRBV5-6 and TRBJ2-5; D is perhaps TRBD2 (7 bases). Trimming removed 3 bases from V and 4 bases from J, with 22 bases in between. Germline assignment: CDR1 SGHDT and CDR2 YYEEEE. The CDR3 contains 17 residues. CDR3 amino acids: CASSWGRRGQGGETQYF. The CDR3 DNA reads as TGTGCCAGCAGCTGGGGCCGGCGGGGGCAAGGTGGAGAGACCCAGTACTTC.

A few counts support this clonotype. This CDR3 reads CASMASGGLDTQYF. The CDR3 DNA reads TGCGCCAGCATGGCTAGCGGGGGCCTAGATACGCAGTATTTT. The rearrangement links TRBV5-1 to TRBJ2-3; the match to TRBD2 covers 10 bases. CDR3 length equals 14 residues. Germline CDR1 is SGHRS and CDR2 is YFSETQ. V trimming: 6 bases; J trimming: 5 bases; junction bases outside the gene matches: 6.

The chain is built from TRBV2 and TRBJ2-3; TRBD1 aligns across 10 bases. J was trimmed by 1 base and V by 7 bases; bases with no gene match: 8. The CDR3 length is 16 residues. CDR1 and CDR2 (germline): SNHLY, FYNNEI. The CDR3 nucleotides are TGTGCCAGCAAAAGGACCGGGACAGGGGGCACAGATACGCAGTATTTT. It is translated as CASKRTGTGGTDTQYF.

This sequence joins TRBV14 and TRBJ2-5; D uncertain. V was cut by 5 bases and J by 1 base, with 11 bases left in between. The CDR3 has 14 amino acids. The V gene's germline CDR1 is SGHDN and CDR2 FVKESK. This CDR3 is CASSLRRAQETQYF. Written as DNA, the CDR3 is TGTGCCAGCAGCTTACGACGAGCCCAAGAGACCCAGTACTTC. The whole variable domain, remainder taken from reference TRBV14 and TRBJ2-5, is EAGVTQFPSHSVIEKGQTVTLRCDPISGHDNLYWYRRVMGKEIKFLLHFVKESKQDESGMPNNRFLAERTGGTYSTLKVQPAELEDSGVYFCASSLRRAQETQYFGPGTRLLVL.